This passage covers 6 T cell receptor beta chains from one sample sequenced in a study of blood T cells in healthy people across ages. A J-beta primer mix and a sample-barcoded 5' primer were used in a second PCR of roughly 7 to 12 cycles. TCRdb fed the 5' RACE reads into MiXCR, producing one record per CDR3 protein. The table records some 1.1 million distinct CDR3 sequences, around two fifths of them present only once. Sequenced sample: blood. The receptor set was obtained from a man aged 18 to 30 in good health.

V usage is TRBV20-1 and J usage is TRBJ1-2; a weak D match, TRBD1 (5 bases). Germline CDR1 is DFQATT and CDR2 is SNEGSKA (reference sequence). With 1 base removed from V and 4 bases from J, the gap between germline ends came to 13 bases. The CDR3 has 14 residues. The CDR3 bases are TGCAGTGCTAGAGTCCAGGACATGGGCTATGGCTACACCTTC. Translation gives CSARVQDMGYGYTF.

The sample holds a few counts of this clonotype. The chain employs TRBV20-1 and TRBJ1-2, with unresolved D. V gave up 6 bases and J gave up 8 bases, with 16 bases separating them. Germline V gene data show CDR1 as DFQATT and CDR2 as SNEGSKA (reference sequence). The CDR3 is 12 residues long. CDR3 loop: CSAQSQALGYTF. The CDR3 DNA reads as TGCAGTGCCCAGTCCCAGGCATTAGGCTACACCTTC.

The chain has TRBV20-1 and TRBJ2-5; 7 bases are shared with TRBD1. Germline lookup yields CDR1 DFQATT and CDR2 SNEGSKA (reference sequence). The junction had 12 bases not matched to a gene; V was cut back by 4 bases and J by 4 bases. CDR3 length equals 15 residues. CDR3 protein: CSATDRVGLRETQYF. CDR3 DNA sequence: TGCAGTGCTACTGACAGGGTTGGTCTCCGAGAGACCCAGTACTTC.

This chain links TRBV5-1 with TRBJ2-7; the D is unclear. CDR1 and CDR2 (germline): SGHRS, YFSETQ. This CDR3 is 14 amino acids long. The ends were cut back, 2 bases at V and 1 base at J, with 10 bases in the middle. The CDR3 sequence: CASSFLSLSYEQYF. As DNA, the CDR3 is TGCGCCAGCAGCTTTTTGAGTCTATCCTACGAGCAGTACTTC.

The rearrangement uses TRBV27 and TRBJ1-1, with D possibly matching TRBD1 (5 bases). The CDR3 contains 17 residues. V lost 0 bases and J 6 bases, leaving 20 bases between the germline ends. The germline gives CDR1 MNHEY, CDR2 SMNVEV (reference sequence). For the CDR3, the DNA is TGTGCCAGCAGTTTATCGGGAGCGGACGGCGTAGGGGCTGAAGCTTTCTTT. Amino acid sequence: CASSLSGADGVGAEAFF.

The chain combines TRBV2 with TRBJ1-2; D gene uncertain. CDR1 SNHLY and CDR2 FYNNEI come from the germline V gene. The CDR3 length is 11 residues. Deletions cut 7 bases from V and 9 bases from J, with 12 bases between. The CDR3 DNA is TGTGCCAGCAACCCAGCAAGTAGCTACACCTTC. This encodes CASNPASSYTF. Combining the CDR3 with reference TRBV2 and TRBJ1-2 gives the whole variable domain EPEVTQTPSHQVTQMGQEVILRCVPISNHLYFYWYRQILGQKVEFLVSFYNNEISEKSEIFDDQFSVERPDGSNFTLKIRSTKLEDSAMYFCASNPASSYTFGSGTRLTVV.